These 25 T cell receptor beta chains share one sample of origin, sequenced in a study of shared clonotypes between healthy human individuals. Repertoires were generated with immunoSEQ multiplex PCR, while TCRdb's copy carries only in-frame clones and drops some. The sample lists roughly 1 million clones; approximately 76% were seen once. Sequenced: memory CD4+ T cells sorted from blood. Documented subset: CD45RA-negative fraction. These receptors all come from a man between 18 and 35 years old in good health.

The J gene is TRBJ1-5, the V gene TRBV20-1, with unresolved D. The CDR3 is 11 residues long. Looked up from germline, CDR1 is DFQATT and CDR2 is SNEGSKA (reference sequence). Trimming left V 4 bases short and J 12 bases short, with 13 bases between. The CDR3 spells CSATESQIQHF. CDR3 nucleotides: TGCAGTGCTACCGAAAGCCAAATCCAGCATTTT.

V usage is TRBV10-3 and J usage is TRBJ1-5; 9 bases line up with TRBD1. Looked up from germline, CDR1 is ENHRY and CDR2 is SYGVKD. V shed 5 bases and J 4 bases; nucleotides not matched to a gene: 3. The CDR3 loop spans 14 amino acids. The CDR3 sequence: CAISSGQGNQPQHF. The CDR3 DNA is TGTGCCATCAGTTCCGGACAGGGGAATCAGCCCCAGCATTTT.

This clone was seen once. This rearrangement joins TRBV27 to TRBJ1-4; D might be TRBD1 (5 bases). Trimming took off 6 bases at V and 4 bases at J, with 21 bases between the two ends. The CDR3 totals 17 residues. Looked up from germline, CDR1 is MNHEY and CDR2 is SMNVEV (reference sequence). The CDR3, as DNA: TGTGCCAGCAGCTTCGGAGTACCGGGACTTCGTAATGAAAAACTGTTTTTT. It encodes CASSFGVPGLRNEKLFF. The variable domain in full, with the rest retrieved from reference TRBV27 and TRBJ1-4, is EAQVTQNPRYLITVTGKKLTVTCSQNMNHEYMSWYRQDPGLGLRQIYYSMNVEVTDKGDVPEGYKVSRKEKRNFPLILESPSPNQTSLYFCASSFGVPGLRNEKLFFGSGTQLSVL.

CDR3 nucleotides: TGTGCCAGCAGGGGACAGGGGTGGAGGAACGAGCAGTACTTC. Translated: CASRGQGWRNEQYF. The chain combines TRBV6-1 with TRBJ2-7; 10 nucleotides agree with TRBD1. V lost 6 bases to trimming and J lost 5 bases; unmatched junction nucleotides: 7. Germline CDR1 is MNHNS and CDR2 is SASEGT. CDR3 length equals 14 residues.

The V call is TRBV25-1, the J call TRBJ2-5; 10 nucleotides line up with TRBD1. The trim removed 7 bases at V and 2 bases at J, leaving 7 bases unmatched. The CDR3 contains 15 residues. The germline V gene has CDR1 MGHDK and CDR2 SYGVNS. The CDR3 DNA follows: TGTGCCAGCACGCGACAGGGGGCGGGTCAAGAGACCCAGTACTTC. It codes for CASTRQGAGQETQYF.

The chain combines TRBV6-6 with TRBJ2-3; 12 positions match TRBD1. Germline V CDR1 and CDR2: MNHNY, SVGAGI (reference sequence). Losses at the gene ends were 5 bases for V and 3 bases for J; bases not matched to a gene: 6. This CDR3 spans 16 amino acids. The CDR3 DNA reads as TGTGCCAGCAGTAAACGGGACAGGGGGCGAACAGATACGCAGTATTTT. It codes for CASSKRDRGRTDTQYF.

This rearrangement joins TRBV6-5 to TRBJ1-6; possibly TRBD1 for D (6 bases). CDR3 length: 15 residues. CDR1 and CDR2 (germline): MNHEY, SVGAGI. Trimming cost V 2 bases and J 9 bases, with 14 bases left between them. This chain's CDR3 is CASSYGGASPSPLHF. The CDR3 DNA follows: TGTGCCAGCAGTTACGGGGGGGCAAGTCCTTCACCCCTCCACTTT.

This clone appeared a single time. V is TRBV5-4 and J is TRBJ2-7; TRBD2 aligns across 10 bases. Germline CDR1 SGHNT, CDR2 YYREEE (reference sequence). The CDR3 consists of 14 residues. Losses at the gene ends were 4 bases for V and 6 bases for J; bases not matched to a gene: 7. CDR3 residues: CASSGAGGPSEQYF. The CDR3 region has the DNA TGTGCCAGCAGCGGAGCGGGGGGGCCCAGCGAGCAGTACTTC.

The chain employs TRBV5-3 and TRBJ1-2; 9 positions match TRBD1. TRBV5-3 is identified as an open reading frame with a role that is uncertain. With V trimmed by 2 bases and J by 12 bases, 8 bases remained unmatched. The CDR3 runs 13 residues. CDR3 DNA: TGTGCCAGAAGCTTCCGGACAGGGGCGTATCACACCTTC. This encodes CARSFRTGAYHTF.

The rearrangement uses TRBV30 and TRBJ1-6; D remains ambiguous. Germline CDR1 GTSNPN, CDR2 SVGIG (reference sequence). CDR3 length: 15 residues. Deletions cut 0 bases from V and 5 bases from J, with 11 bases between. The CDR3 DNA sequence: TGTGCCTGGAGTGTTACCCGGGATGATAATTCACCCCTCCACTTT. As protein: CAWSVTRDDNSPLHF.

This chain uses TRBV19 with TRBJ2-7; D not resolved. Per germline, CDR1 LNHDA and CDR2 SQIVND (reference sequence). The CDR3 runs to 13 residues. V was cut by 3 bases and J by 4 bases, with 10 bases left in between. The CDR3 region has the DNA TGTGCCAGTAGTATCGGACGAAAATACGAGCAGTACTTC. It specifies CASSIGRKYEQYF.

The chain couples TRBV7-9 to TRBJ1-5; maybe TRBD1 (5 bases). V shed 5 bases and J shed 0 bases, with 11 bases lying between them. Germline V lookup: CDR1 SEHNR, CDR2 FQNEAQ (reference sequence). The CDR3 has 15 residues. The CDR3 is CASSVGGNSNQPQHF. CDR3 sequence (DNA): TGTGCCAGCAGCGTCGGGGGGAATAGCAATCAGCCCCAGCATTTT.

The chain employs TRBV5-1 and TRBJ2-5; D perhaps matches TRBD1 (6 bases). The germline V gene has CDR1 SGHRS and CDR2 YFSETQ. Trimming stripped 4 bases from V and 6 bases from J, with 25 bases between. This CDR3 contains 17 residues. CDR3 sequence: CASSPSQWDISRKTQYF. The CDR3 region has the DNA TGCGCCAGCAGCCCTAGTCAATGGGACATCTCAAGGAAGACCCAGTACTTC.

J is TRBJ2-7 and V is TRBV28; D tentatively fits TRBD1 or TRBD2 (5 bases each). The germline V gene encodes CDR1 MDHEN and CDR2 SYDVKM. The CDR3 extends over 14 amino acids. V shed 7 bases and J shed 6 bases, with 19 bases lying between them. CDR3 residues: CASMGATATGEQYF. CDR3 in DNA: TGTGCCAGCATGGGAGCGACAGCAACGGGCGAGCAGTACTTC. Full variable domain (outside the CDR3, taken from reference TRBV28 and TRBJ2-7): DVKVTQSSRYLVKRTGEKVFLECVQDMDHENMFWYRQDPGLGLRLIYFSYDVKMKEKGDIPEGYSVSREKKERFSLILESASTNQTSMYLCASMGATATGEQYFGPGTRLTVT.

This sequence joins TRBV5-1 and TRBJ2-2; D gene uncertain. The V end was cut by 4 bases, the J end by 6 bases, with 16 bases between. CDR1 and CDR2 (germline): SGHRS, YFSETQ. The CDR3 runs 15 residues. CDR3 sequence (DNA): TGCGCCAGCAGCCCTGGACGGATTGGGTCCGGGGAGCTGTTTTTT. Its translation: CASSPGRIGSGELFF.

This chain connects TRBV7-2 to TRBJ2-2, with TRBD2 as a possible D gene (6 bases). This CDR3 has 17 amino acids. V was cut by 3 bases and J by 6 bases, with 20 bases left in between. Per the germline V gene, CDR1 is SGHTA and CDR2 is FQGNSA. The CDR3 sequence: CASSFSPRLVVPGELFF. The CDR3 bases are TGTGCCAGCAGCTTCTCCCCCCGACTAGTGGTTCCCGGGGAGCTGTTTTTT.

This chain joins TRBV11-2 and TRBJ1-6; D might be TRBD1 (5 bases). V lost 2 bases and J lost 0, with 11 bases in between. CDR1 and CDR2 (germline): SGHAT, FQNNGV. This CDR3 is 17 amino acids long. The CDR3 coding sequence is TGTGCCAGCAGCTTATTAGGGGCGAGCTCCTATAATTCACCCCTCCACTTT. Translated: CASSLLGASSYNSPLHF.

The V gene is TRBV20-1, the J gene TRBJ2-7; D remains unclear. The CDR3 consists of 11 residues. Germline CDR1 reads DFQATT; CDR2 reads SNEGSKA (reference sequence). V was cut by 5 bases and J by 0 bases, with 5 bases left in between. The CDR3 is CSAQSSYEQYF. DNA for the CDR3: TGCAGTGCTCAGAGCTCCTACGAGCAGTACTTC.

This clone has just a few counts. The rearrangement links TRBV19 to TRBJ1-6; D is unresolved. Germline-derived CDR1 and CDR2 are LNHDA and SQIVND (reference sequence). The CDR3 is 11 residues long. The V end lost 4 bases, the J end lost 16 bases, and 11 bases lay between the germline ends. The CDR3 loop reads CASSTSSALHF. The CDR3 coding sequence is TGTGCCAGTAGTACCTCTTCAGCTCTCCACTTT.

The rearrangement uses TRBV5-4 and TRBJ2-1; the match to TRBD2 covers 12 bases. The CDR3 is made up of 15 amino acids. The trim removed 4 bases at V and 10 bases at J, leaving 9 bases unmatched. CDR1 and CDR2 from the germline V gene are SGHNT and YYREEE (reference sequence). The CDR3 DNA follows: TGTGCCAGCAGCATCGGACTAGCGGGAACACGGGAGCAGTTCTTC. This encodes CASSIGLAGTREQFF.

This clone was counted between two and nine times. V gene TRBV28 combines with J gene TRBJ2-5; 11 positions agree with TRBD1. The DNA end is more similar to TRBJ2-7, so the J call may be wrong. CDR3 size: 14 residues. CDR1 MDHEN and CDR2 SYDVKM come from the germline V gene. DNA of the CDR3: TGTGCCAGCAGCCCCGGGACAGGGGGCTACGAGCAGTACTTC. Residues: CASSPGTGGYEQYF.

The chain is built from TRBV10-3 and TRBJ2-1; TRBD2 matches at 14 bases. The CDR3 is 17 amino acids. Trimming cost V 6 bases and J 7 bases; bases outside gene matches: 11. Germline loops: CDR1 ENHRY, CDR2 SYGVKD. This CDR3 is CAIRTQGLAGENNEQFF. DNA of the CDR3: TGTGCCATCAGAACCCAGGGACTAGCGGGAGAAAATAATGAGCAGTTCTTC.

V and J are TRBV5-1 and TRBJ2-7; 9 bases agree with TRBD1. Trimming took 3 bases from V and 6 from J; bases not matched to a gene: 4. The CDR3 has 13 residues. Per germline, CDR1 SGHRS and CDR2 YFSETQ. CDR3 DNA: TGCGCCAGCAGCTGGAGGGACAGGGCCGAGCAGTACTTC. This encodes CASSWRDRAEQYF.

The count of this clone is one. The V and J genes are TRBV7-2 and TRBJ1-2, with D maybe TRBD1 (6 bases). This CDR3 is built from 14 residues. V lost 2 bases to trimming and J lost 6 bases, with 13 bases between them. CDR1 and CDR2 (germline): SGHTA, FQGNSA. The CDR3 nucleotides read TGTGCCAGCAGCTTATCTACAGGGAGTAATGGCTACACCTTC. Translation: CASSLSTGSNGYTF.

The rearrangement links TRBV5-4 to TRBJ1-3, with D possibly matching TRBD1 (5 bases). Germline V lookup: CDR1 SGHNT, CDR2 YYREEE (reference sequence). This CDR3 is built from 15 residues. V dropped 5 bases and J dropped 0 bases, with 12 bases sitting between them. CDR3 residues: CASSHRSDSGNTIYF. CDR3 sequence (DNA): TGTGCCAGCAGTCACAGGTCCGACTCTGGAAACACCATATATTTT.